These 11 T cell receptor beta chains came from one sample sequenced in a study of blood T cell repertoires in COVID-19. TCRdb keeps only in-frame clones here, not all; method: immunoSEQ multiplex PCR. This sample yields a few hundred thousand clones, of which around 87% are seen a single time; about 3% belongs to the top ten. Material: peripheral blood. These receptors were taken from a man aged 60 to 75 with acute or convalescent COVID-19.

The V and J genes are TRBV28 and TRBJ2-7; 9 bases are shared with TRBD2. The CDR3 runs 13 residues. Trimming took 10 bases from V and 3 from J; bases not matched to a gene: 7. CDR1 and CDR2 (germline): MDHEN, SYDVKM. CDR3 protein: CATLAGVGYEQYF. The CDR3 DNA reads as TGTGCCACCTTAGCGGGGGTTGGCTACGAGCAGTACTTC.

V usage is TRBV5-6 and J usage is TRBJ2-5; D not resolved. V lost 0 bases, J lost 5 bases, and 5 bases lay in between. The CDR3 covers 12 residues. Germline V CDR1 and CDR2: SGHDT, YYEEEE. The CDR3 nucleotides are TGTGCCAGCAGCTTGGTCGGGGAGACCCAGTACTTC. Amino acids: CASSLVGETQYF. Complete variable domain (other parts from reference TRBV5-6 and TRBJ2-5): DAGVTQSPTHLIKTRGQQVTLRCSPKSGHDTVSWYQQALGQGPQFIFQYYEEEERQRGNFPDRFSGHQFPNYSSELNVNALLLGDSALYLCASSLVGETQYFGPGTRLLVL.

In its sample, this clone was seen a few times. The gene calls are TRBV10-3 and TRBJ2-1, with 10 bases identical to TRBD1. Germline loops: CDR1 ENHRY, CDR2 SYGVKD. This CDR3 has 14 residues. Trimming at V came to 6 bases and at J to 5 bases, leaving 4 bases not matched to a gene. The CDR3 protein is CAIRVTGGHNEQFF. CDR3 bases: TGTGCCATCAGGGTGACAGGGGGCCACAATGAGCAGTTCTTC.

The V and J genes are TRBV10-1 and TRBJ1-1; no clear D gene. Per the germline V gene, CDR1 is WNHNN and CDR2 is SYGVQD (reference sequence). The CDR3 runs to 15 residues. Trimming shortened V by 6 bases and J by 2 bases, and 16 bases separated the two germline ends. The CDR3 here is CASRREATGNTEAFF. For the CDR3, the DNA is TGCGCCAGCAGAAGGGAAGCTACGGGAAACACTGAAGCTTTCTTT.

The chain has TRBV19 and TRBJ2-1; a weak D match, TRBD2 (6 bases). CDR3 length equals 16 residues. V lost 10 bases to trimming and J lost 8 bases, with 27 bases between them. Germline V gives CDR1 LNHDA, CDR2 SQIVND (reference sequence). The CDR3: CAIGGDGALSVDEQFF. CDR3 sequence (DNA): TGTGCCATAGGAGGGGACGGGGCTCTGTCCGTCGATGAGCAGTTCTTC.

The chain has TRBV6-5 and TRBJ2-3; 8 nucleotides align to TRBD2. The CDR3 contains 14 residues. V lost 7 bases to trimming and J lost 2 bases; unmatched junction nucleotides: 5. Germline CDR1 is MNHEY and CDR2 is SVGAGI. The CDR3 DNA follows: TGTGCCAGCACCTTAGCGGGACCCACAGATACGCAGTATTTT. It is translated as CASTLAGPTDTQYF.

This chain connects TRBV11-3 to TRBJ2-3; D is uncertain. Germline CDR1 is SGHNT and CDR2 is YENEEA. V lost 2 bases, J lost 0 bases, and 6 bases lay in between. This CDR3 is built from 14 residues. This CDR3 reads CASSLSPSTDTQYF. The CDR3 DNA reads as TGTGCCAGCAGCTTAAGCCCCAGCACAGATACGCAGTATTTT.

This chain links TRBV29-1 with TRBJ1-4, with D possibly being TRBD1 (5 bases). The CDR3 is made up of 14 amino acids. The ends were cut back, 2 bases at V and 0 bases at J, with 7 bases in the middle. The germline gives CDR1 SQVTM, CDR2 ANQGSEA. CDR3 DNA: TGCAGCGTTGAAACAGGCGCAACTAATGAAAAACTGTTTTTT. The encoded protein is CSVETGATNEKLFF. The whole variable domain, filled in from reference TRBV29-1 and TRBJ1-4, reads SAVISQKPSRDICQRGTSLTIQCQVDSQVTMMFWYRQQPGQSLTLIATANQGSEATYESGFVIDKFPISRPNLTFSTLTVSNMSPEDSSIYLCSVETGATNEKLFFGSGTQLSVL.

This clone was counted only a few times. CDR3 loop: CASSKQVVTYGYTF. As DNA, the CDR3 is TGTGCCAGCAGTAAACAGGTCGTTACCTATGGCTACACCTTC. V is TRBV2 and J is TRBJ1-2; D is possibly TRBD1 (5 bases). The V gene's germline CDR1 is SNHLY and CDR2 FYNNEI. The germline V and J ends were trimmed by 5 bases and 4 bases, with 14 bases remaining between them. The length of the CDR3 is 14 residues.

The DNA of the CDR3 is TGTGCCAGCAGCTCCGGGACAGGGCCGGGGGCCCAGCATTTT. As protein: CASSSGTGPGAQHF. The chain joins TRBV7-9 to TRBJ1-5; 9 bases are shared with TRBD1. This CDR3 is 14 amino acids long. Unmatched junction bases numbered 9, after V lost 4 bases and J lost 11 bases. Germline values: CDR1 SEHNR, CDR2 FQNEAQ (reference sequence).

The rearrangement uses TRBV19 and TRBJ1-6; 10 bases fit TRBD1. The V and J ends lost 9 bases and 9 bases, in that order; junction bases with no gene match: 5. This CDR3 comprises 13 residues. Germline CDR1 and CDR2: LNHDA and SQIVND (reference sequence). The CDR3 DNA follows: TGTGCCAGCAGGGACAGGGGAGGTTCACCCCTCCACTTT. Its protein is CASRDRGGSPLHF.